This is a list of T cell receptor beta chains from one sample in a study of blood T cells in healthy people across ages. TCRdb processed the 5' RACE reads anew with MiXCR; each CDR3 protein has one entry. The data show 1.2 million to 1.5 million distinct CDR3 sequences, with roughly 59% seen just once and 6.7% held by the top ten. The sequencing input was blood. Source of these receptors: a man between 18 and 29 years old in good health. Each CDR3 is given with its conserved first and last residue. D genes are given only for firm matches. Rows give clone size only sometimes, using once, few, many, or a class for an expanded clone.

v_call: TRBV3-1
j_call: TRBJ1-2
clone_size: NA
d_call: NA
cdr3_aa: CASSQGGHGGYTF
cdr3_nt: TGTGCCAGCAGCCAAGGTGGTCATGGAGGCTACACCTTC

v_call: TRBV27
j_call: TRBJ1-2
clone_size: few
d_call: NA
cdr3_aa: CASSLSGAVIYGYTF
cdr3_nt: TGTGCCAGCAGTTTATCGGGGGCAGTTATATATGGCTACACCTTC

v_call: TRBV4-2
j_call: TRBJ2-1
clone_size: NA
d_call: TRBD1
cdr3_aa: CASSQDPTGNSYNEQFF
cdr3_nt: TGTGCCAGCAGCCAAGATCCGACAGGGAACTCCTACAATGAGCAGTTCTTC

v_call: TRBV2
j_call: TRBJ2-7
clone_size: NA
d_call: NA
cdr3_aa: CASSEATTGRTGEQYF
cdr3_nt: TGTGCCAGCAGTGAAGCCACGACAGGGAGGACTGGGGAGCAGTACTTC

v_call: TRBV11-1
j_call: TRBJ2-5
clone_size: NA
d_call: TRBD2
cdr3_aa: CASSRGTSLWETQYF
cdr3_nt: TGTGCCAGCAGCAGAGGGACTAGTCTGTGGGAGACCCAGTACTTC

v_call: TRBV9
j_call: TRBJ2-5
clone_size: NA
d_call: TRBD2
cdr3_aa: CASSSRTSFETQYF
cdr3_nt: TGTGCCAGCAGCAGTCGGACTAGTTTCGAGACCCAGTACTTC

v_call: TRBV20-1
j_call: TRBJ2-7
clone_size: few
d_call: NA
cdr3_aa: CSARGVRDYYEQYF
cdr3_nt: TGCAGTGCTAGGGGTGTCAGGGATTACTACGAGCAGTACTTC

v_call: TRBV20-1
j_call: TRBJ1-4
clone_size: NA
d_call: NA
cdr3_aa: CSAFDRPNEKLFF
cdr3_nt: TGCAGTGCTTTTGACAGACCTAATGAAAAACTGTTTTTT

v_call: TRBV7-2
j_call: TRBJ2-7
clone_size: NA
d_call: TRBD2
cdr3_aa: CASSDILAGGYEQYF
cdr3_nt: TGTGCCAGCAGCGATATACTAGCGGGGGGGTACGAGCAGTACTTC

v_call: TRBV10-3
j_call: TRBJ1-2
clone_size: NA
d_call: TRBD1
cdr3_aa: CAISDSGTGGYTF
cdr3_nt: TGTGCCATCAGCGATTCCGGGACAGGCGGCTACACCTTC

v_call: TRBV27
j_call: TRBJ2-5
clone_size: NA
d_call: NA
cdr3_aa: CASSSFAGSQYF
cdr3_nt: TGTGCCAGCAGTTCATTTGCAGGGAGCCAGTACTTC

v_call: TRBV6-5
j_call: TRBJ1-2
clone_size: NA
d_call: TRBD1
cdr3_aa: CASSYVTGGGYGYTF
cdr3_nt: TGTGCCAGCAGTTACGTGACAGGGGGCGGCTATGGCTACACCTTC

v_call: TRBV5-1
j_call: TRBJ2-2
clone_size: NA
d_call: NA
cdr3_aa: CASSLRVDNTGELFF
cdr3_nt: TGCGCCAGCAGCTTGAGAGTGGACAACACCGGGGAGCTGTTTTTT

v_call: TRBV10-3
j_call: TRBJ2-1
clone_size: once
d_call: NA
cdr3_aa: CAISADNRPGQQFF
cdr3_nt: TGTGCCATCAGTGCGGATAACAGACCAGGGCAACAGTTCTTC

v_call: TRBV4-1
j_call: TRBJ2-5
clone_size: NA
d_call: NA
cdr3_aa: CASSHRRVNEQYF
cdr3_nt: TGCGCCAGCAGCCACCGTAGGGTAAATGAGCAGTACTTC

v_call: TRBV20-1
j_call: TRBJ2-3
clone_size: NA
d_call: TRBD2
cdr3_aa: CSATGGGAPDTQYF
cdr3_nt: TGCAGTGCCACAGGCGGGGGGGCTCCAGATACGCAGTATTTT

v_call: TRBV9
j_call: TRBJ2-2
clone_size: NA
d_call: TRBD1
cdr3_aa: CASSGTGYTGELFF
cdr3_nt: TGTGCCAGCAGCGGGACAGGCTACACCGGGGAGCTGTTTTTT

v_call: TRBV12-3/TRBV12-4
j_call: TRBJ1-5
clone_size: few
d_call: NA
cdr3_aa: CASTTGSYSNQPQHF
cdr3_nt: TGTGCCAGCACTACAGGTTCCTATAGCAATCAGCCCCAGCATTTT

v_call: TRBV18
j_call: TRBJ2-5
clone_size: NA
d_call: NA
cdr3_aa: CASSTEYGGQETQYF
cdr3_nt: TGTGCCAGCTCGACCGAATACGGAGGCCAAGAGACCCAGTACTTC

v_call: TRBV20-1
j_call: TRBJ2-1
clone_size: NA
d_call: NA
cdr3_aa: CSARDGVYNEQFF
cdr3_nt: TGCAGTGCTAGGGACGGAGTATACAATGAGCAGTTCTTC

v_call: TRBV29-1
j_call: TRBJ2-5
clone_size: few
d_call: TRBD2
cdr3_aa: CSVDVAGEETQYF
cdr3_nt: TGCAGCGTTGACGTAGCGGGTGAAGAGACCCAGTACTTC

v_call: TRBV5-6
j_call: TRBJ1-6
clone_size: NA
d_call: NA
cdr3_aa: CASSLLISPLHF
cdr3_nt: TGTGCCAGCAGCTTGCTCATCTCACCCCTCCACTTT

v_call: TRBV6-2/TRBV6-3
j_call: TRBJ2-5
clone_size: NA
d_call: TRBD2
cdr3_aa: CASTVTSGGIETQYF
cdr3_nt: TGTGCCAGCACCGTGACTAGCGGGGGAATAGAGACCCAGTACTTC

v_call: TRBV27
j_call: TRBJ2-3
clone_size: once
d_call: TRBD2
cdr3_aa: CASRATSGLTDTQYF
cdr3_nt: TGTGCCAGCAGGGCCACTAGCGGGCTCACAGATACGCAGTATTTT

v_call: TRBV7-9
j_call: TRBJ2-3
clone_size: NA
d_call: NA
cdr3_aa: CASSQPNRDTQYF
cdr3_nt: TGTGCCAGCAGCCAACCTAACAGGGATACGCAGTATTTT

v_call: TRBV7-9
j_call: TRBJ1-5
clone_size: NA
d_call: NA
cdr3_aa: CASSPPEGNQPQHF
cdr3_nt: TGTGCCAGCAGCCCCCCCGAGGGGAATCAGCCCCAGCATTTT